This section outlines one TCR beta chain sequence together with its context. This sample is part of a study of a mutant IDH1 vaccine in newly diagnosed glioma. Specified time point: baseline, week 1 (first vaccination visit). The treatment was: pre-vaccination baseline after standard-of-care therapy. Here immunoSEQ multiplex PCR was the method, and the copy in TCRdb shows in-frame clones only, minus some. The sample holds 45,000 to 70,000 clones, around 92% seen once. The sample consisted of PBMCs, taken from a glioma patient treated with radiotherapy, temozolomide or both. This clonotype originated in a man aged 45 to 65 with glioma.

CDR3 bases: TGCAGCGTTGGCCGGGACAGTCCCTACGAGCAGTACTTC. Protein: CSVGRDSPYEQYF. This rearrangement joins TRBV29-1 to TRBJ2-7, with 7 bases lining up with TRBD1. Germline CDR1 reads SQVTM; CDR2 reads ANQGSEA. V was pared by 4 bases and J by 2 bases, with 5 bases of the junction left unmatched. The CDR3 has 13 residues.